This T cell receptor beta chain was identified during a study of shared clonotypes between healthy human individuals. Whole-study context: Each donor contributed plates that comprised three CD4 naive, three CD4 memory, two CD8 naive and one CD8 memory. General study results and limits: Sharing across four donors was seen in around 5% of naive CD4 clonotypes.

About this clone: Its antigen is not identified.

The V gene lost 4 bases and the J gene lost 0 bases, with 13 bases spanning the gap. The CDR3 is made up of 16 amino acids. Germline values: CDR1 SGHNT, CDR2 YYREEE (reference sequence). Profiling relied on immunoSEQ multiplex PCR, and the TCRdb table lists in-frame clones only, not all of them. This table has over a million clones, approximately 72% appearing once. The sequenced sample was memory CD4+ T cells sorted from blood. Subset here: CD45RA-negative fraction. The gene calls are TRBV5-4 and TRBJ1-4; D remains unclear. The source of this sequence is a man younger than 35 in good health. DNA of the CDR3: TGTGCCAGCAGCGAGGCACCTGTCACAACTAATGAAAAACTGTTTTTT. Amino acid sequence: CASSEAPVTTNEKLFF.